This T cell receptor (beta chain) originates from a study of blood T cell repertoires in COVID-19. The CDR3 runs to 17 residues. Germline values: CDR1 SGDLS, CDR2 YYNGEE. The trim removed 4 bases at V and 5 bases at J, leaving 12 bases unmatched. Clones were sequenced by immunoSEQ multiplex PCR, and TCRdb holds only the in-frame ones, with some missing. The sample holds about 160,000 clones, 87% seen once. This clone was picked up a small number of times. The sample taken for sequencing was peripheral blood. V is TRBV9 and J is TRBJ2-2; 9 bases fit TRBD2. The receptor's source is a woman aged 55 to 70 who had recovered from COVID-19. The chain's CDR3 is CASSPSGTSPSTGELFF. As DNA, the CDR3 is TGTGCCAGCAGCCCGAGCGGGACTAGCCCGAGTACCGGGGAGCTGTTTTTT.